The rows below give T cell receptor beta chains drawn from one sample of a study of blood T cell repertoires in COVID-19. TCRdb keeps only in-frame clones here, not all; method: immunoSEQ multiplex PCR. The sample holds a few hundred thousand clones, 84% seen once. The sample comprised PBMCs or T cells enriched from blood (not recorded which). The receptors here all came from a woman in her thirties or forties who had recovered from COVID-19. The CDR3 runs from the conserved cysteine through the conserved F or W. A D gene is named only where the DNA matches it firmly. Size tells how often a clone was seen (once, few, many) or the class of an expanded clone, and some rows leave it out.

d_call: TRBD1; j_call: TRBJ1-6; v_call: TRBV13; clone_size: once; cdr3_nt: TGTGCCAGCCGGAGTTACAGGGGGGAATCACCCCTCCACTTT; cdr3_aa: CASRSYRGESPLHF
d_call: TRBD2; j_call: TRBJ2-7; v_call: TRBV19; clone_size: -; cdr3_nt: TGTGCCAGTAGTATCTCGCTAGCGGGGAGCTCCTACGAGCAGTACTTC; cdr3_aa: CASSISLAGSSYEQYF
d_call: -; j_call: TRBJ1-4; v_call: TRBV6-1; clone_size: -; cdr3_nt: TGTGCCAGCAGTGATCGGGGGGGTAGTGAAAAACTGTTTTTT; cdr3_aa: CASSDRGGSEKLFF
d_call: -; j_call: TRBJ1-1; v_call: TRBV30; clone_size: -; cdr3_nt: TGTGCCTGGAGTGTACTGGGAGGAACTGAAGCTTTCTTT; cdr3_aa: CAWSVLGGTEAFF
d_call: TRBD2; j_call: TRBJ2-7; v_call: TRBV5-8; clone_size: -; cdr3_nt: TGTGCCAGCAGCATAACAGGGTTGGGACTAGCGGGAGCTAGCTACGAGCAGTACTTC; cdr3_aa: CASSITGLGLAGASYEQYF
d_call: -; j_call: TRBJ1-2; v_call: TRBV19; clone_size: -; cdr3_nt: TGTGCCAGTAGGGGAGGTTTCAGGGCTCCCCACTTC; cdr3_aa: CASRGGFRAPHF
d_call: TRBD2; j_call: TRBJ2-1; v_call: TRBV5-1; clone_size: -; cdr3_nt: TGCGCCAGCAGCTTGGCCGGGACTAGCAGGGAGCAGTTCTTC; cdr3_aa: CASSLAGTSREQFF
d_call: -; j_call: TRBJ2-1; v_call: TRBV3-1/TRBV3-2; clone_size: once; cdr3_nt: TGTGCCAGCAGCCAAGATAGGCAGGGGAGTCACAATGAGCAGTTCTTC; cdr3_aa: CASSQDRQGSHNEQFF
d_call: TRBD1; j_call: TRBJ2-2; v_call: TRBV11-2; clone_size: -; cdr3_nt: TGTGCCAGCAGCCAGACGACAGGGGGCACCGGGGAGCTGTTTTTT; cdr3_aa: CASSQTTGGTGELFF
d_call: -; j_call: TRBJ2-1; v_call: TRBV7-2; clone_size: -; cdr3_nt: TGTGCCAGCAGCTTAAACAGGAAGGGTGAGCAGTTCTTC; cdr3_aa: CASSLNRKGEQFF
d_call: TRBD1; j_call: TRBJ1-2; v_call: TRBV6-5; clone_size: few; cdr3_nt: TGTGCCAGCAGTTCGCTTGACAGGGGACCCTATGGCTACACCTTC; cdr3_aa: CASSSLDRGPYGYTF
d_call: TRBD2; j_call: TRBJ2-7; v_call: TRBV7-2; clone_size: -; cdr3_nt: TGTGCCAGCAGCTTAGTGGTCGTAGCGGGGGCCGTCTACGAGCAGTACTTC; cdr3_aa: CASSLVVVAGAVYEQYF
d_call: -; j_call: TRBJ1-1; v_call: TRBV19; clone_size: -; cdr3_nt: TGTGCCAGTAGTGAGGCGGGGGACACTGAAGCTTTCTTT; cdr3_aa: CASSEAGDTEAFF
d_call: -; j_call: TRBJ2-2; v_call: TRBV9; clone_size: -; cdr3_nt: TGTGCCAGCAGCTCTGTCGGGGAGCTGTTTTTT; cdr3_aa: CASSSVGELFF
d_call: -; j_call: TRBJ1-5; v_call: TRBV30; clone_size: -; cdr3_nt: TGTGCCTGGGCAACAGGGCGAGGACAGCCCCAGCATTTT; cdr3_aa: CAWATGRGQPQHF
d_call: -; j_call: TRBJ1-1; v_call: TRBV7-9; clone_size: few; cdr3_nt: TGTGCCAGCAGCTTGTCTTGGGGAGTGGGAAACACTGAAGCTTTCTTT; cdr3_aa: CASSLSWGVGNTEAFF
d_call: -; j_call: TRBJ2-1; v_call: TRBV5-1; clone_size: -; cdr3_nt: TGCGCCAGCAGCTTGTCGGGAGATACATACAATGAGCAGTTCTTC; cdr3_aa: CASSLSGDTYNEQFF
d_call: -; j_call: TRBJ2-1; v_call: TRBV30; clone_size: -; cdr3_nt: TGTGCCACCCCCAGGGGTCCCGGCCTAACTAATGAGCAGTTCTTC; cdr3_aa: CATPRGPGLTNEQFF
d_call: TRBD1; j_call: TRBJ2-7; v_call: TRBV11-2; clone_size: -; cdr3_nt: TGTGCCAGCAGCGGGGGACAGGGGGGCTCCTACGAGCAGTACTTC; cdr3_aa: CASSGGQGGSYEQYF
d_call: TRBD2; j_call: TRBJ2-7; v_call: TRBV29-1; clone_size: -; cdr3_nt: TGCAGCGTTGAAATAGCGGGAGGGGGGTACGAGCAGTACTTC; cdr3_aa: CSVEIAGGGYEQYF
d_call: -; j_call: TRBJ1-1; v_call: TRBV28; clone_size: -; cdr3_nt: TGTGCCAGCAGGATAGGGGGGGGAGCCGGGAACACTGAAGCTTTCTTT; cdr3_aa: CASRIGGGAGNTEAFF
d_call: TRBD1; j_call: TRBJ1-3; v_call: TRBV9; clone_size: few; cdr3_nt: TGTGCCAGCAGCCCCACCGGACAGGTTTCTGGAAACACCATATATTTT; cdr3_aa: CASSPTGQVSGNTIYF
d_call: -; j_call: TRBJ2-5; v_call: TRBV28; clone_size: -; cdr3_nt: TGTGCCAGCAGTCAACCACAGAAACCCCAAGAGACCCAGTACTTC; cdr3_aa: CASSQPQKPQETQYF
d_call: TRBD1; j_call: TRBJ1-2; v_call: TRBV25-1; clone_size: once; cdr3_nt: TGTGCCAGCAGTGAAACAGGGGGGGCTGGCTACACCTTC; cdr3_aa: CASSETGGAGYTF
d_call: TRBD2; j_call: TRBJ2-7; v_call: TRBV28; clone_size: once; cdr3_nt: TGTGCCAGCAGGATCTCCCCCCGGGCTAGCGGTTTATCTGAGCAGTACTTC; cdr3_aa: CASRISPRASGLSEQYF
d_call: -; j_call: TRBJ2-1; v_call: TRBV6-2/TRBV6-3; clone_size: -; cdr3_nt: TGTGCCAGCAACCCAGGGGGGGTCCCCTACAATGAGCAGTTCTTC; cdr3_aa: CASNPGGVPYNEQFF
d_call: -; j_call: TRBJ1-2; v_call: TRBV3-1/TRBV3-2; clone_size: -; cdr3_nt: TGTGCCAGCAGCCGAGGCCGGATCTATGGCTACACCTTC; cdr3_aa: CASSRGRIYGYTF
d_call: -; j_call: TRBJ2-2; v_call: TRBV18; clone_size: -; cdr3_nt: TGTGCCAGCTCACCGGAGACTAGCGGGGAGCTGTTTTTT; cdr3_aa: CASSPETSGELFF
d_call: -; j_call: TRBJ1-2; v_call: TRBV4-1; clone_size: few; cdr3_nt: TGCGCCAGCAGCCCCACAGTAAACTATGGCTACACCTTC; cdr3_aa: CASSPTVNYGYTF
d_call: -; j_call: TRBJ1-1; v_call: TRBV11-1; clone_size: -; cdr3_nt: TGTGCCAGCAGCTTGCAGGGAGGGACTGAAGCTTTCTTT; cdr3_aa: CASSLQGGTEAFF
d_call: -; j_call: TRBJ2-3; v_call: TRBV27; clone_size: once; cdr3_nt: TGTGCCAGCAGTTCCCGATGGGGGGTTACGCAGTATTTT; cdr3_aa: CASSSRWGVTQYF
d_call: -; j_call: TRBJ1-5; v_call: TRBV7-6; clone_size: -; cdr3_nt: TGTGCCAGCAGCTTAGATTTCAGTCAGCCCCAGCATTTT; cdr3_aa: CASSLDFSQPQHF
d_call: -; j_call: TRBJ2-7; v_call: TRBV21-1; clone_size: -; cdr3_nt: TGTGCCAGCAGCCGAAGGGGGACCTCAACCTACGAGCAGTACTTC; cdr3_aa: CASSRRGTSTYEQYF
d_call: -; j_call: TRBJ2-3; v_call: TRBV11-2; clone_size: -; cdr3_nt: TGTGCCAGCAGCCTTCCGAGAGGAGCAGATACGCAGTATTTT; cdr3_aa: CASSLPRGADTQYF
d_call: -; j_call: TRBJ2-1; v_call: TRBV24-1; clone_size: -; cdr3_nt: TGTGCCACCTCCATTCGACACTCCTCCTACAATGAGCAGTTCTTC; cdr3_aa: CATSIRHSSYNEQFF
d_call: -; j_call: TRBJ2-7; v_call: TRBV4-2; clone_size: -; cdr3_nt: TGTGCCAGCAGCCAAGGGGCCCAGGGCCTCTTCTACGAGCAGTACTTC; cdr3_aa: CASSQGAQGLFYEQYF
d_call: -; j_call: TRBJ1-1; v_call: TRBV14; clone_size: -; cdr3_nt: TGTGCCAGCAGCCAAGATGGCGGGAACACTGAAGCTTTCTTT; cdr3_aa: CASSQDGGNTEAFF
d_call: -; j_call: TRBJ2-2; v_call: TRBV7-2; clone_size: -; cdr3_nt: TGTGCCAGCAGCTTAATATCACGCGGGGCGAACACCGGGGAGCTGTTTTTT; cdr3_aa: CASSLISRGANTGELFF
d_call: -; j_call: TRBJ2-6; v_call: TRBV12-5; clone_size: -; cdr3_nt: TGTGCTAGTGGTTTCTCGAGGGGGGACAGAACCTCTGGGGCCAACGTCCTGACTTTC; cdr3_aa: CASGFSRGDRTSGANVLTF
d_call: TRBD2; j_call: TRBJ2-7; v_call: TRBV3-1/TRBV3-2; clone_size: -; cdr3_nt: TGTGCCAGCAGTTTCAAGGGACTAGCTCACGAGCAGTACTTC; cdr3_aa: CASSFKGLAHEQYF
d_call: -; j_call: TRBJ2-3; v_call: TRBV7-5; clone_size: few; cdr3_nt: TGTGTCAGAAGCTTTGGGGGCACCACAGATACGCAGTATTTT; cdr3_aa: CVRSFGGTTDTQYF
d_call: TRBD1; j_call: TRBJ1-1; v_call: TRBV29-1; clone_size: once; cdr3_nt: TGCAGCGTAGGACAGGGGCGCACTGAAGCTTTCTTT; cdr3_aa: CSVGQGRTEAFF
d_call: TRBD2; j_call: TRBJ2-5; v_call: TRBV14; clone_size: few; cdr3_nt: TGTGCCAGCAGCCTCAGACTAGCGGGAGTATTTTTAGAGACCCAGTACTTC; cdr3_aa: CASSLRLAGVFLETQYF
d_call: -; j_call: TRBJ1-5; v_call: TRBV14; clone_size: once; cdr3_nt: TGTGCCAGCAGCCATATCCAGGGCGGTCCCCAGCATTTT; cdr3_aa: CASSHIQGGPQHF
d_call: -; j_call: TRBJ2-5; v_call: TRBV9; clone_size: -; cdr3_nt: TGTGCCAGCAGCGGAGGAGGGTGGCAAGGGGAGACCCAGTACTTC; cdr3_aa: CASSGGGWQGETQYF
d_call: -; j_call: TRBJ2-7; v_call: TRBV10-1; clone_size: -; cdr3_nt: TGCGCCAGCAGTGGGGTGGGGCACGAGCAGTACTTC; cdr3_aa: CASSGVGHEQYF
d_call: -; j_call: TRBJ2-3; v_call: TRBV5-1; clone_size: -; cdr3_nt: TGCGCCAGCAGCTTGGACAGGGCGAGCACAGATACGCAGTATTTT; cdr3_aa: CASSLDRASTDTQYF